The clone carrying this TCR beta chain was counted only a few times. Its antigen is still unknown. The investigators amplified TCR beta CDR3 regions from RNA transcripts. Primed by the HTBI set, a first-round RT-PCR was run on the TCR CDR3. In TCRdb, the multiplex PCR reads were re-called with MiXCR into one record per CDR3 protein. The sample records more than 550,000 distinct CDR3 sequences, 17% being singletons. This record comes from a study of T cells in Graves' hyperthyroidism and ophthalmopathy. Notes on the study in general: In validation, the model predicted ophthalmopathy. These predictions came a median about 6.2 months before onset.

The V and J ends lost 5 bases and 2 bases, in that order; junction bases with no gene match: 3. Germline assignment: CDR1 LNHDA and CDR2 SQIVND (reference sequence). The CDR3 is made up of 14 amino acids. Graves' hyperthyroidism qualified as stable when ophthalmopathy did not progress within 18 months. Aged 18 to 65, the patients had hyperthyroidism that was newly diagnosed and had lasted under 2 months. PBMCs were obtained from under 13 ml fresh peripheral blood. The sequenced sample was blood. The J gene is TRBJ2-3, the V gene TRBV19; 8 nucleotides agree with TRBD2. The TCR sequence derives from a man aged 50 to 59 with Graves' hyperthyroidism. Here the CDR3 reads CASSPRGVTDTQYF. CDR3 sequence (DNA): TGTGCCAGTAGTCCGCGGGGGGTCACAGATACGCAGTATTTT.